The 2 T cell receptor beta chains given below trace back to one sample, sequenced in a study of blood T cells in healthy people across ages (dated by TCRdb to between 2014 and 2017). Receptors were amplified or captured by 5' RACE. TCRdb shows the sequencer as Illumina HiSeq 2500. A second PCR of roughly 7 to 11 cycles was performed with a sample-barcoded 5' primer and a J-beta primer mix. TCRdb itself trimmed the public reads at Q25 with fastp, ran MiXCR and retained productive beta chains. Rows merge per CDR3 protein into single entries with the most common DNA and genes. The sample includes roughly 1,000,000 distinct CDR3 sequences, with 20% to 25% observed a single time. Less than 0.85% of the sample is held by the ten biggest clonotypes. Another study also made use of these data, one on T cells of mothers and their children.

The sample consisted of blood. The receptor source for this set is a girl aged 2 to 10 in good health.

The J gene is TRBJ1-4, the V gene TRBV12-3 or TRBV12-4; the D gene is possibly TRBD1 (5 bases). The CDR3 has 14 residues. V was trimmed by 4 bases and J by 8 bases, leaving 14 bases between them. This chain's CDR3 is CASSYGAGKEKLFF. The CDR3 DNA reads as TGTGCCAGCAGTTACGGAGCAGGGAAGGAAAAACTGTTTTTT.

The V call is TRBV20-1, the J call TRBJ2-3, with TRBD2 identical over 7 bases. J was trimmed by 0 bases and V by 5 bases; bases with no gene match: 14. The CDR3 is 17 amino acids. Germline V gene data show CDR1 as DFQATT and CDR2 as SNEGSKA (reference sequence). The CDR3 DNA reads as TGCAGTGCTCCCGGGGCAGTACGGCGGGAGAGCACAGATACGCAGTATTTT. Translation gives CSAPGAVRRESTDTQYF.